Reported below is one T cell receptor beta chain. Its antigen is currently unknown. The germline V gene has CDR1 SGDLS and CDR2 YYNGEE. This CDR3 contains 15 residues. V lost 3 bases to trimming and J lost 4 bases; unmatched junction nucleotides: 5. The data were obtained in a study of cytomegalovirus exposure and HLA in healthy donors. Regarding the study as a whole: In a later analysis, TCR beta V- and J-gene trimming showed a link to a missense DCLRE1C variant.

Researchers ran the PCR with 60 Vbeta and 13 Jbeta primers. The protocol was immunoSEQ multiplex PCR, while the TCRdb copy is restricted to in-frame clones and leaves out a portion. The data show about 180,000 clones, roughly four fifths seen once. The source is a young woman in good health and CMV-seropositive. The chain carries TRBV9 and TRBJ2-5, with 11 bases identical to TRBD1. Input material: PBMCs. The CDR3, as DNA: TGTGCCAGCAGCGCCCGGACAGGGGGCACAGAGACCCAGTACTTC. It is translated as CASSARTGGTETQYF.